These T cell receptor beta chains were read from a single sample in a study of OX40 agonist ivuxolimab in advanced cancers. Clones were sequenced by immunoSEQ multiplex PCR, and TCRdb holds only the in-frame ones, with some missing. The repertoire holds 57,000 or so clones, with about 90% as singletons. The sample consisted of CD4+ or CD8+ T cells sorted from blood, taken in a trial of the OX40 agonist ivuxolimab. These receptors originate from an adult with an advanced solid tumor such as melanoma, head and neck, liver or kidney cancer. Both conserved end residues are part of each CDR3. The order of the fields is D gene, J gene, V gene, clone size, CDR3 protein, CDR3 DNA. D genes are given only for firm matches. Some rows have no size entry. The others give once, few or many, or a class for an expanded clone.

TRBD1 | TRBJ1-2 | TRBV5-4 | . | CASSKDRVANYGYTF | TGTGCCAGCAGCAAAGACAGGGTAGCTAACTATGGCTACACCTTC
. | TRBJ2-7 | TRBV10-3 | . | CAISESKGTREQYF | TGTGCCATCAGTGAGTCGAAGGGGACGAGGGAGCAGTACTTC
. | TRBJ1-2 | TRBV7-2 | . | CASTQRWGLEYGYTF | TGTGCCAGCACCCAGAGGTGGGGGCTGGAATATGGCTACACCTTC
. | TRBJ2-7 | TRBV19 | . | CASSRDYPAYYEQYF | TGTGCCAGTAGCCGAGACTATCCCGCCTACTACGAGCAGTACTTC
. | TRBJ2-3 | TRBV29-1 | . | CSAEGSGTDTQYF | TGCAGCGCTGAGGGATCCGGGACAGATACGCAGTATTTT
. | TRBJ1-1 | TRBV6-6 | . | CASRMGTEAFF | TGTGCCAGCAGAATGGGCACTGAAGCTTTCTTT
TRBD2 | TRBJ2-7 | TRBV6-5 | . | CASSRTSGPFEQYF | TGTGCCAGCAGTAGGACTAGCGGTCCTTTCGAGCAGTACTTC
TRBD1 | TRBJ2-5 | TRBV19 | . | CASSGTGDETQYF | TGTGCCAGTAGTGGGACAGGGGATGAGACCCAGTACTTC
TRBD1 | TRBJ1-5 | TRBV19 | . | CASNGRTGGFQPQHF | TGTGCCAGTAATGGGAGGACAGGGGGCTTTCAGCCCCAGCATTTT
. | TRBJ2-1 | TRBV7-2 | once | CASRDLPYNEQFF | TGTGCCAGCCGCGACTTGCCCTACAATGAGCAGTTCTTC
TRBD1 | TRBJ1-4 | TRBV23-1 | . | CASSHLNRGREEKLFF | TGCGCCAGCAGTCACTTAAACAGGGGGCGGGAAGAAAAACTGTTTTTT
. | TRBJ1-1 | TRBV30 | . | CAWKQDTEAFF | TGTGCCTGGAAACAGGACACTGAAGCTTTCTTT
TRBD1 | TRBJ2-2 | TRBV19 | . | CASRRQGISGELFF | TGTGCCAGTCGGCGACAGGGGATAAGCGGGGAGCTGTTTTTT
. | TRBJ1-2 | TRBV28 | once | CASNPGGHYGYTF | TGTGCCAGCAATCCCGGAGGGCACTATGGCTACACCTTC
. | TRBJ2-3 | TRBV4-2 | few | CASSQGRQYTDTQYF | TGTGCCAGCAGCCAAGGAAGGCAGTACACAGATACGCAGTATTTT
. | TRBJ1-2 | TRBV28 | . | CASSLSGARGYTF | TGTGCCAGCAGTTTATCCGGGGCTCGGGGCTACACCTTC
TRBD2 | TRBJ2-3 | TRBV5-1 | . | CASSIGTSGRTDTQYF | TGCGCCAGCAGCATAGGGACTAGCGGGAGAACAGATACGCAGTATTTT
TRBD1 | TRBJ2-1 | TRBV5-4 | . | CASSWYRGETYNEQFF | TGTGCCAGCAGCTGGTACAGGGGTGAGACTTACAATGAGCAGTTCTTC
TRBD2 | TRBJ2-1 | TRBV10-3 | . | CAISLTSGISNEQFF | TGTGCCATCAGCCTGACTAGCGGGATTTCCAATGAGCAGTTCTTC
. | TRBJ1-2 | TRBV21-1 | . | CASRKGTGRLYGYTF | TGTGCCAGCAGAAAAGGGACAGGCCGTCTCTATGGCTACACCTTC
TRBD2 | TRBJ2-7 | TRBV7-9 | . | CASSLGAGALYEQYF | TGTGCCAGCAGCTTAGGGGCGGGAGCACTTTACGAGCAGTACTTC
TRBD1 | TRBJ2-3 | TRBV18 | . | CASSPFTGGTDTQYF | TGTGCCAGCTCACCATTCACAGGGGGCACAGATACGCAGTATTTT
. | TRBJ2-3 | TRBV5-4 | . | CASRSQVADTQYF | TGTGCCAGCAGAAGTCAAGTTGCAGATACGCAGTATTTT
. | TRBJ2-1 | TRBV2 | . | CASSRDTNNEQFF | TGTGCCAGCAGCCGGGACACCAACAATGAGCAGTTCTTC
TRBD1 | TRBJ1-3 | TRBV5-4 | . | CASSLGSQGAGNTIYF | TGTGCCAGCAGCTTGGGGTCGCAGGGGGCTGGAAACACCATATATTTT
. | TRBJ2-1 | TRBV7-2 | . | CASSPFLYNEQFF | TGTGCCAGCAGCCCCTTCCTTTACAATGAGCAGTTCTTC
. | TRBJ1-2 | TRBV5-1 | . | CASSPGLGGYGYTF | TGCGCCAGCAGCCCGGGACTTGGGGGCTATGGCTACACCTTC
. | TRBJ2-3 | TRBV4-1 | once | CASSQVLTASSTDTQYF | TGCGCCAGCAGCCAAGTGTTGACAGCGTCTAGCACAGATACGCAGTATTTT
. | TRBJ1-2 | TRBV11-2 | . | CASSLTAGNPGYTF | TGTGCCAGCAGCTTGACGGCGGGGAATCCTGGCTACACCTTC
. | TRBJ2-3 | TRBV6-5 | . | CASWQGSDTQYF | TGTGCCAGCTGGCAGGGGTCAGATACGCAGTATTTT
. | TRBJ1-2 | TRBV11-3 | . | CASKPHAGDGYTF | TGTGCCAGCAAACCCCACGCCGGAGATGGCTACACCTTC
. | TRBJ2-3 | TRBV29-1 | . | CSVAWGTDTQYF | TGCAGCGTTGCTTGGGGCACAGATACGCAGTATTTT
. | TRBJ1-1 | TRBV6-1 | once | CASSDQTAWNTEAFF | TGTGCCAGCAGTGATCAGACGGCTTGGAACACTGAAGCTTTCTTT
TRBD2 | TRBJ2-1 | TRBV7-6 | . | CASSLVDTTSGRTSEQFF | TGTGCCAGCAGCTTAGTAGACACGACTAGCGGGAGGACGAGTGAGCAGTTCTTC
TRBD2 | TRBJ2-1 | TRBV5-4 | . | CASSWTSGTYNEQFF | TGTGCCAGCAGCTGGACTAGCGGGACCTACAATGAGCAGTTCTTC
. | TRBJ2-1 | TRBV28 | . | CASGLTGGNEQFF | TGTGCCAGCGGTTTGACAGGCGGGAATGAGCAGTTCTTC
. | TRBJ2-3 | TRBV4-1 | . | CASSLRAEGTDTQYF | TGCGCCAGCAGCCTGAGGGCCGAGGGCACAGATACGCAGTATTTT
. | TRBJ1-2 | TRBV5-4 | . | CASSLTAGAPGGYTF | TGTGCCAGCAGCTTAACCGCCGGGGCGCCCGGTGGCTACACCTTC
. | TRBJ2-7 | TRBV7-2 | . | CASSLGQGQRKNEQYF | TGTGCCAGCAGCTTAGGCCAAGGGCAGCGAAAAAACGAGCAGTACTTC
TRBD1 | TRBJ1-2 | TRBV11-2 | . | CASSYRGPNYGYTF | TGTGCCAGCAGCTACAGGGGACCTAACTATGGCTACACCTTC
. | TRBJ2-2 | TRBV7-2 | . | CASSLGIGPGELFF | TGTGCCAGCAGCTTGGGAATAGGGCCCGGGGAGCTGTTTTTT
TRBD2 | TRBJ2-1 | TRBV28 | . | CASSSKLAGVFNEQFF | TGTGCCAGCAGTTCAAAACTAGCGGGAGTCTTTAATGAGCAGTTCTTC
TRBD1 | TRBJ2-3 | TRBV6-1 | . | CASRRQGARDTQYF | TGTGCCAGCAGACGTCAGGGGGCGCGGGATACGCAGTATTTT
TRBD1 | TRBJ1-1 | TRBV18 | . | CASSLDRGRVGNTEAFF | TGTGCCAGCTCATTGGACAGGGGGCGAGTGGGGAACACTGAAGCTTTCTTT
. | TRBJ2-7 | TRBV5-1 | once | CASSLQEPSYEQYF | TGCGCCAGCAGCTTGCAGGAACCCTCCTACGAGCAGTACTTC
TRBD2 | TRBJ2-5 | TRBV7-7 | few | CASSVGGTSDWTQYF | TGTGCTAGCAGCGTGGGGGGGACTAGCGATTGGACCCAGTACTTC
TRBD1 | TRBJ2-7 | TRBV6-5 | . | CASADRGFEQYF | TGTGCCAGCGCGGACAGGGGGTTCGAGCAGTACTTC
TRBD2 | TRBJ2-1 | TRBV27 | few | CASTPGGGYNEQFF | TGTGCCAGCACGCCGGGAGGAGGCTACAATGAGCAGTTCTTC
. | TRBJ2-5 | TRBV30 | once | CAWSVTEGETQYF | TGTGCCTGGAGTGTAACGGAGGGAGAGACCCAGTACTTC
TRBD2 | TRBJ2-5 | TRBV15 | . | CATGGTSGEETQYF | TGTGCCACTGGTGGGACTAGCGGGGAAGAGACCCAGTACTTC
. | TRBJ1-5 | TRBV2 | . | CASSLSGQFSQPQHF | TGTGCCAGCAGCCTAAGTGGGCAGTTCTCCCAGCCCCAGCATTTT
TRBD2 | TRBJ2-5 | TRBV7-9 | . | CASSSGLAGGYETQYF | TGTGCTAGCAGCTCGGGACTAGCGGGAGGTTACGAGACCCAGTACTTC